These T cell receptor beta chains were read from a single sample in a study of T cell responses to AZD1222 COVID-19 vaccine. Measured with immunoSEQ multiplex PCR; TCRdb has only the in-frame clones, and not every one. The profile covers around 100,000 clones, with around 89% appearing a single time and roughly 2% taken by the ten largest. The material sequenced was peripheral blood, taken on day 0 of AZD1222 vaccination. These receptors were collected from an adult in good health. CDR3s include the opening cysteine and the closing phenylalanine or tryptophan. The order of the fields is D gene, V gene, J gene, CDR3 protein. A D gene is named only where the DNA matches it firmly.

D: NA; V: TRBV9; J: TRBJ2-7; CDR3: CASSVDPDPNYEQYF
D: NA; V: TRBV19; J: TRBJ1-2; CDR3: CASSPASGHGYTF
D: NA; V: TRBV6-2/TRBV6-3; J: TRBJ1-5; CDR3: CASSPRYRRFNQPQHF
D: NA; V: TRBV5-4; J: TRBJ2-1; CDR3: CASSLGLRENEQFF
D: NA; V: TRBV18; J: TRBJ1-1; CDR3: CASSSSTGTSMNTEAFF
D: TRBD2; V: TRBV2; J: TRBJ2-1; CDR3: CASSAGTSGRNNEQFF
D: NA; V: TRBV7-2; J: TRBJ1-5; CDR3: CASSLRWEPQHF
D: NA; V: TRBV6-5; J: TRBJ2-5; CDR3: CASSYSPRDSRETQYF
D: NA; V: TRBV21-1; J: TRBJ1-3; CDR3: CASSRKDRVGGNTIYF
D: NA; V: TRBV19; J: TRBJ1-4; CDR3: CASSPWAGEKLFF
D: NA; V: TRBV3-1/TRBV3-2; J: TRBJ2-3; CDR3: CASSSFRGTSTDTQYF
D: NA; V: TRBV7-3; J: TRBJ2-5; CDR3: CASSLGPDSTQETQYF
D: NA; V: TRBV28; J: TRBJ1-1; CDR3: CASSPGSRLNTEAFF